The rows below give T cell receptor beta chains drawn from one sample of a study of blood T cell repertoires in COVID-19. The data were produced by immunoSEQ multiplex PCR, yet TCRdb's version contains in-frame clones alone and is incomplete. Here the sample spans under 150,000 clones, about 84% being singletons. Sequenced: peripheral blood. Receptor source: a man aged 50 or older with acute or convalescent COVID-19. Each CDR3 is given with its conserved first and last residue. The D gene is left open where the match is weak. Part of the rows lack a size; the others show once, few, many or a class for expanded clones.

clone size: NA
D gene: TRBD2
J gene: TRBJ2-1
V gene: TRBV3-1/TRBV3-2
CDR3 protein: CASRRNGGAYNEQFF
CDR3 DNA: TGTGCCAGCAGGCGGAACGGGGGGGCCTACAATGAGCAGTTCTTC

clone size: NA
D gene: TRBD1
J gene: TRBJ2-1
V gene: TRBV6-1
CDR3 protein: CASSEALWTGVNEQFF
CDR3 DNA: TGTGCCAGCAGTGAAGCGCTTTGGACAGGGGTAAATGAGCAGTTCTTC

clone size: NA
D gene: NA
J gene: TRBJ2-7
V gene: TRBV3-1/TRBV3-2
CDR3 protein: CASSQDQEGISYEQYF
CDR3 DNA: TGTGCCAGCAGCCAAGATCAGGAGGGAATTTCCTACGAGCAGTACTTC

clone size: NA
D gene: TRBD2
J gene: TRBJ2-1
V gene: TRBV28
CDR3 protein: CASMTRGGNEQFF
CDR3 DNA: TGTGCCAGCATGACGCGGGGGGGCAATGAGCAGTTCTTC

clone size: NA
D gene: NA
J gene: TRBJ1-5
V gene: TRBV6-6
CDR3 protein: CASRPPTGNGNQPQHF
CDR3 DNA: TGTGCCAGCAGACCCCCGACAGGTAACGGCAATCAGCCCCAGCATTTT

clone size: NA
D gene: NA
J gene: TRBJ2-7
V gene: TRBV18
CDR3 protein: CASSLNTRGPYEQYF
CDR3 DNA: TGTGCCAGCTCACTCAATACCAGGGGCCCCTACGAGCAGTACTTC

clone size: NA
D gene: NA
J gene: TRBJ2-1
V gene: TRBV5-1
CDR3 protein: CASSLAGGEEQFF
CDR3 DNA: TGCGCCAGCAGCTTGGCCGGGGGTGAAGAGCAGTTCTTC

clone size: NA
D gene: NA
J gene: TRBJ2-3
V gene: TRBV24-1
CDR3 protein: CATSDPTGVDTQYF
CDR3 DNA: TGTGCCACCAGTGACCCTACGGGGGTAGATACGCAGTATTTT

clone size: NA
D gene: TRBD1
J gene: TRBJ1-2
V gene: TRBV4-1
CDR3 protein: CASSLSPVQGAYGYTF
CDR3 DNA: TGCGCCAGCAGCCTAAGCCCGGTACAGGGGGCATATGGCTACACCTTC

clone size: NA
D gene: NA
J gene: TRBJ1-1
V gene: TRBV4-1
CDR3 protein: CASSQEDGREAFF
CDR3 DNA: TGCGCCAGCAGCCAAGAAGATGGCAGAGAAGCTTTCTTT

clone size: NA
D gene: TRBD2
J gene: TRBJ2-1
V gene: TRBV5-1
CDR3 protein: CASSSLAGGHNEQFF
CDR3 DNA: TGCGCCAGCAGCTCACTAGCGGGGGGACACAATGAGCAGTTCTTC

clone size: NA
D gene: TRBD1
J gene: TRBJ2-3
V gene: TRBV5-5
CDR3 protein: CASSEQGARWDTQYF
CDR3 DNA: TGTGCCAGCAGCGAACAGGGGGCGCGGTGGGATACGCAGTATTTT

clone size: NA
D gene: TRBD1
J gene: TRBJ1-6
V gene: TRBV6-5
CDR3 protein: CASSRQGGNSPLHF
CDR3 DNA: TGTGCCAGCAGCCGACAGGGGGGAAATTCACCCCTCCACTTT

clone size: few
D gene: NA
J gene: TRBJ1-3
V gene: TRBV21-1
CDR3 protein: CASSKALASYSGNTIYF
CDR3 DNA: TGTGCCAGCAGCAAAGCGCTAGCCAGCTACTCTGGAAACACCATATATTTT